These 17 T cell receptor beta chains share one sample of origin, sequenced in a study of regulatory T cells in long-lasting Graves disease. With iRepertoire HTBI primers and Arm-PCR of CDR3 regions, TCR beta libraries were built. MiXCR, applied by TCRdb to the multiplex PCR reads, yields one record per CDR3 protein. Of around 360,000 distinct CDR3 sequences in the sample, about 17% were seen once. The time point was: newly diagnosed GD, antithyroid drugs for less than 3 months. PBMCs provided the RNA from which the TCR library was made. The same data also contributed to another study, on T cells in Graves' hyperthyroidism and ophthalmopathy.

The material was peripheral blood mononuclear cells (PBMCs), obtained at new diagnosis, from a patient treated with antithyroid drugs. The receptors were sampled from a woman aged 18-29 years with Graves disease.

The chain is built from TRBV7-8 and TRBJ2-7; D not resolved. Germline V lookup: CDR1 SGHVS, CDR2 FQNEAQ. The CDR3 contains 12 residues. The ends were cut back, 0 bases at V and 7 bases at J, with 7 bases in the middle. DNA of the CDR3: TGTGCCAGCAGCTTAGCGAGATCAGAGCAGTACTTC. Encoded protein: CASSLARSEQYF. The full variable domain, its missing parts supplied by reference TRBV7-8 and TRBJ2-7, is GAGVSQSPRYKVAKRGQDVALRCDPISGHVSLFWYQQALGQGPEFLTYFQNEAQLDKSGLPSDRFFAERPEGSVSTLKIQRTQQEDSAVYLCASSLARSEQYFGPGTRLTVT.

Only a few counts were recorded for this clonotype. The rearrangement uses TRBV5-1 and TRBJ2-2, with a possible D match to TRBD1 (7 bases). The CDR3 is made up of 15 amino acids. Germline-derived CDR1 and CDR2 are SGHRS and YFSETQ. The V and J ends lost 6 bases and 3 bases respectively, with 15 bases between them. The CDR3 region is CASTPARGDTGELFF. The CDR3 bases are TGCGCCAGCACTCCGGCCAGGGGGGACACCGGGGAGCTGTTTTTT.

A single count supports this clonotype. This rearrangement joins TRBV5-1 to TRBJ2-2; the match to TRBD1 covers 8 bases. This CDR3 is 15 amino acids long. The V gene's germline CDR1 is SGHRS and CDR2 YFSETQ. V shed 4 bases, J shed 4 bases, and the junction held 6 bases outside the gene matches. The DNA of the CDR3 is TGCGCCAGCAGCCAACAGGGGACAGGCACCGGGGAGCTGTTTTTT. Translating gives CASSQQGTGTGELFF.

Points on this clonotype: This clone may be a read error of a much larger clone one base away. This rearrangement joins TRBV11-2 to TRBJ1-1, with D possibly TRBD1 on 5 matching bases. The germline gives CDR1 SGHAT, CDR2 FQNNGV. The CDR3 has 12 residues. The CDR3 loop is CASSLGHPEASF. The CDR3 DNA sequence: TGTGCCAGCAGCTTGGGGCACCCTGAAGCTTCCTTT.

This clonotype is a singleton in its sample. With a far larger clone one base away, a read error is the likely cause. The chain links TRBV2 to TRBJ2-1; D is ambiguous. Trimming shortened V by 4 bases and J by 13 bases, and 11 bases separated the two germline ends. CDR3 length equals 11 residues. CDR1 and CDR2 from the germline V gene are SNHLY and FYNNEI. The chain's CDR3 is CASSGVETQFF. DNA of the CDR3: TGTGCCAGCAGTGGGGTCGAGACCCAGTTCTTC.

The chain has TRBV11-2 and TRBJ2-5, with 11 bases that match TRBD2. The CDR3 loop spans 15 amino acids. J was trimmed by 2 bases and V by 5 bases; bases with no gene match: 4. Germline lookup yields CDR1 SGHAT and CDR2 FQNNGV. CDR3 sequence reads: CASSQTSGVQETQYF. Here the CDR3 DNA reads TGTGCCAGCAGCCAGACTAGCGGGGTGCAAGAGACCCAGTACTTC.

The chain couples TRBV11-2 to TRBJ1-1; D not certain. Deletions cut 5 bases from V and 4 bases from J, with 14 bases between. Germline-derived CDR1 and CDR2 are SGHAT and FQNNGV. The CDR3 runs 14 residues. In DNA, the CDR3 is TGTGCCAGCAGCATACTCCATTTGGCCACTGAAGCTTTCTTT. The encoded protein is CASSILHLATEAFF.

This clonotype occurred many times. This chain connects TRBV9 to TRBJ2-5; 7 bases fit TRBD2. Germline CDR1 SGDLS, CDR2 YYNGEE. V shed 4 bases, J shed 3 bases, and the junction held 9 bases outside the gene matches. The CDR3 covers 15 residues. The CDR3 sequence: CASSPHLAGEETQYF. The DNA of the CDR3 is TGTGCCAGCAGCCCCCACCTGGCGGGAGAAGAGACCCAGTACTTC.

This clonotype was observed many times. The rearrangement uses TRBV7-3 and TRBJ2-1; 10 bases match TRBD2. The CDR3 loop spans 14 amino acids. Germline V gene sequence: CDR1 SGHTA, CDR2 FQGTGA. V lost 0 bases and J lost 11; bases outside the gene matches: 4. The CDR3 DNA reads TGTGCCAGCAGCTTAACACCTAGCGGGGGCCAGCAGTTCTTC. It translates to CASSLTPSGGQQFF.

This clonotype was seen at least ten times. This chain connects TRBV3-1 to TRBJ2-7, with D perhaps given as TRBD1 or TRBD2 (6 bases each). With 1 base removed from V and 4 bases from J, the gap between germline ends came to 11 bases. The V gene's germline CDR1 is LGHDT and CDR2 YNNKEL (reference sequence). The CDR3 totals 14 residues. The CDR3 region has the DNA TGTGCCAGCAGCCAAGTAGGGGGGCCTTACGAGCAGTACTTC. It yields the protein CASSQVGGPYEQYF.

The chain is built from TRBV14 and TRBJ1-1; tentative D call: TRBD1 (6 bases). The CDR3 sequence is 21 residues long. V lost 1 base, J lost 0 bases, and 27 bases lay in between. Germline CDR1 is SGHDN and CDR2 is FVKESK. The CDR3 nucleotides read TGTGCCAGCAGCCAAGTACCCTTCGACAGGAGTGGTCTTATCATGAACACTGAAGCTTTCTTT. Translation gives CASSQVPFDRSGLIMNTEAFF.

This clonotype showed up just a few times. A much larger clone differs by one base, so this may be a read error. V and J are TRBV12-3 or TRBV12-4 and TRBJ2-1, with 16 bases lining up with TRBD2. The CDR3 loop spans 17 amino acids. Losses at the gene ends were 4 bases for V and 4 bases for J; bases not matched to a gene: 4. The CDR3 bases are TGTGCCAGCAGTTGGGGGACTAGCGGGAGGGCTTACAATGAGCAGTTCTTC. This translates into CASSWGTSGRAYNEQFF.

This clonotype was found many times. The chain has TRBV2 and TRBJ1-1; D remains unclear. Germline assignment: CDR1 SNHLY and CDR2 FYNNEI. CDR3 size: 11 residues. V lost 4 bases, J lost 3 bases, and 3 bases lay in between. The CDR3 region is CASSGHTEAFF. The CDR3 DNA sequence: TGTGCCAGCAGTGGACACACTGAAGCTTTCTTT. The full variable domain, with the rest looked up from reference TRBV2 and TRBJ1-1, is EPEVTQTPSHQVTQMGQEVILRCVPISNHLYFYWYRQILGQKVEFLVSFYNNEISEKSEIFDDQFSVERPDGSNFTLKIRSTKLEDSAMYFCASSGHTEAFFGQGTRLTVV.

This clonotype was observed at least ten times. The chain uses TRBV6-9 and TRBJ1-5, with D maybe TRBD1 (6 bases). Per germline, CDR1 MNHGY and CDR2 SVAAGI. The CDR3 length is 17 residues. V lost 3 bases and J lost 4, with 19 bases in between. The CDR3 DNA follows: TGTGCCAGCAGTTACCCGAACATCCAGGGGAGTAATCAGCCCCAGCATTTT. It encodes CASSYPNIQGSNQPQHF.

In its sample, this clonotype was seen many times. The chain recombines TRBV9 with TRBJ2-7, with 7 bases aligning to TRBD1. The CDR3 runs to 14 residues. Trimming cost V 4 bases and J 4 bases; bases outside gene matches: 8. Germline CDR1 is SGDLS and CDR2 is YYNGEE. CDR3 amino acids: CASSPTGTEYEQYF. The CDR3 nucleotides are TGTGCCAGCAGCCCAACCGGGACAGAGTACGAGCAGTACTTC.

This clonotype has ten or more counts. This chain uses TRBV12-3 or TRBV12-4 with TRBJ2-1; TRBD1 matches 9 bases. The CDR3 loop spans 15 amino acids. J lost 5 bases, V lost 6 bases, and 8 bases had no gene match. This chain's CDR3 is CASSPGTGRHNEQFF. As DNA, the CDR3 is TGTGCCAGCAGCCCCGGGACAGGGAGGCACAATGAGCAGTTCTTC.

Ten or more counts support this clonotype. The chain employs TRBV24-1 and TRBJ2-5, with D perhaps TRBD2 (6 bases). The CDR3 is 16 residues long. With 2 bases removed from V and 2 bases from J, the gap between germline ends came to 14 bases. From germline, CDR1 is KGHDR and CDR2 SFDVKD. CDR3 sequence (DNA): TGTGCCACCAGTGATTGGGTGATACGGGGGCAAGAGACCCAGTACTTC. This encodes CATSDWVIRGQETQYF.